This T cell receptor beta chain comes out of a study of shared clonotypes between healthy human individuals. Details on this clone: Its antigen remains unidentified.

Germline CDR1 is GTSNPN and CDR2 is SVGIG (reference sequence). V was cut by 4 bases and J by 5 bases, with 14 bases left in between. The CDR3 runs to 13 residues. Sequenced by immunoSEQ multiplex PCR; TCRdb stores in-frame clones only, minus some. The profile shows approximately 940,000 clones, approximately 76% of them singletons. Study-wide points: Sequencing depth was predicted to influence how clonotypes are shared among donors. Naive subsets usually exceeded memory subsets in estimated richness.

This receptor was taken from a man between 18 and 35 years old in good health. The chain is built from TRBV30 and TRBJ1-2; D might be TRBD1 (6 bases). Sample: memory CD4+ T cells sorted from blood. Subset here: CD45RA-negative fraction. CDR3 residues: CAWTGKQGYGYTF. The CDR3 nucleotides are TGTGCCTGGACCGGAAAACAGGGATATGGCTACACCTTC.